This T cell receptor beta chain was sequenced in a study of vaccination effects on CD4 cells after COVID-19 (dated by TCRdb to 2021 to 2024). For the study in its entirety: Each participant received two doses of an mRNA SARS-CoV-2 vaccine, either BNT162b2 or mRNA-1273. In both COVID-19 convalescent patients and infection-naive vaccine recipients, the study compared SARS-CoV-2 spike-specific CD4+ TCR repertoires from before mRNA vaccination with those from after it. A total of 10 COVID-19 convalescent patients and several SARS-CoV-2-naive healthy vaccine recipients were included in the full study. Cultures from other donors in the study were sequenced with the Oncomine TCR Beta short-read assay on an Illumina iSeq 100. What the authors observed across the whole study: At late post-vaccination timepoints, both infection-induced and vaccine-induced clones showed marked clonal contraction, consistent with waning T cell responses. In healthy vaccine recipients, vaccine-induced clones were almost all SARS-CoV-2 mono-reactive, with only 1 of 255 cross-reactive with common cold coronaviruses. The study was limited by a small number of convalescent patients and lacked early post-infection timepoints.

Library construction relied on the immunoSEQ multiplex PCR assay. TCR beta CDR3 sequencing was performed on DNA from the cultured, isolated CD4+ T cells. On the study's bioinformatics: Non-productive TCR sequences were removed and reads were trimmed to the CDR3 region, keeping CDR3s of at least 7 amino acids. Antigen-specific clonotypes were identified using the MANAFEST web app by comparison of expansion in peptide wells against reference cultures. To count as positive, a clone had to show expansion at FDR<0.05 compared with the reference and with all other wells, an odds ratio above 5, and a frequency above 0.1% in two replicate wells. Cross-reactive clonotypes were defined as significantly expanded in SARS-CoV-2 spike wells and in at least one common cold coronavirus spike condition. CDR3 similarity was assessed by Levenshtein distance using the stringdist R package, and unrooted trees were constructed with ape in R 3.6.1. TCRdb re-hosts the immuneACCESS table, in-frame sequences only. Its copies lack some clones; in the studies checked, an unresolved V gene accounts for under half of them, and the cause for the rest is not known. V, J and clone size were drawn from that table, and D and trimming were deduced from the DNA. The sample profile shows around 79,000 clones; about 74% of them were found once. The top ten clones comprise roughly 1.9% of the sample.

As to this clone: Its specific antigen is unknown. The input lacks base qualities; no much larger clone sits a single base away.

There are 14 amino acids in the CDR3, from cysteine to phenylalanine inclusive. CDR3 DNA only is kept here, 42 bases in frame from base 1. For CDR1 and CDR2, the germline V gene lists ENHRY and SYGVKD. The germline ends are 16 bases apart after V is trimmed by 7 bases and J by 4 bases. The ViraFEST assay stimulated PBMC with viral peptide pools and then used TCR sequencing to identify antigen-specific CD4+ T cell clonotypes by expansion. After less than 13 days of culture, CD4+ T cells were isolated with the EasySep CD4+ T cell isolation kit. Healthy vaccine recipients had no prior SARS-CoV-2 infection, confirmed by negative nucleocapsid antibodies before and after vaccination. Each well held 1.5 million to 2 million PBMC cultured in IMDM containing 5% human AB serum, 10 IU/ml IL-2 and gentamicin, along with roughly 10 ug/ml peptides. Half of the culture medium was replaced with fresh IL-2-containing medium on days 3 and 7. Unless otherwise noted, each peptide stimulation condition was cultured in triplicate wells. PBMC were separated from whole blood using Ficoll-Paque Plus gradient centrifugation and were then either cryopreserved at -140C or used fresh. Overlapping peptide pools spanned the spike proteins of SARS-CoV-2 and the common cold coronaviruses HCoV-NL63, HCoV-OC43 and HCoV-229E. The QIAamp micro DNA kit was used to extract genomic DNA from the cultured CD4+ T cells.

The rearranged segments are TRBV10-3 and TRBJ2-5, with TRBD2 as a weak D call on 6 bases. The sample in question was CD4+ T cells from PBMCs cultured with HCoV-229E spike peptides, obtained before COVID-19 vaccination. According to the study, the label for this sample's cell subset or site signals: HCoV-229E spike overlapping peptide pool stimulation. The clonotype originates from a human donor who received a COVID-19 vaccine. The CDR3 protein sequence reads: CAIISRGTRETQYF. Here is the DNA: TGTGCCATCATATCCCGGGGGACCCGAGAGACCCAGTACTTC.